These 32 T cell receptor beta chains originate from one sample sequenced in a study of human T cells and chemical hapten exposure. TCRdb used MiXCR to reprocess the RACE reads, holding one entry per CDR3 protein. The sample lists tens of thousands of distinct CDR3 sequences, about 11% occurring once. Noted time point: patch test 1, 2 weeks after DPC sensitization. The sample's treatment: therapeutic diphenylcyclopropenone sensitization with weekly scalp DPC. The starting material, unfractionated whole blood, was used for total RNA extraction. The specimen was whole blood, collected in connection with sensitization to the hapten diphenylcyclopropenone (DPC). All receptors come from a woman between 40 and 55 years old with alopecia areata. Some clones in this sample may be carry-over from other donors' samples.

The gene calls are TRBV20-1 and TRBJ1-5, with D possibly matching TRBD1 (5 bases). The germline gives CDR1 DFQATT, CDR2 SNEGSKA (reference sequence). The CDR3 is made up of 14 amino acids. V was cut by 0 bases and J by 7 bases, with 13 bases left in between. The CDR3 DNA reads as TGCAGTGCTAGAGATAGCAGGGCAGACCAGCCCCAGCATTTT. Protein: CSARDSRADQPQHF.

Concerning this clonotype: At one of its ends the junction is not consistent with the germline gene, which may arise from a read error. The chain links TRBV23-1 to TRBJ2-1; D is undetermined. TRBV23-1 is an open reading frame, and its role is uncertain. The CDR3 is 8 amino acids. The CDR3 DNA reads TGCGCCAGCAGTCCTAGAGCATTC. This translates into CASSPRAF.

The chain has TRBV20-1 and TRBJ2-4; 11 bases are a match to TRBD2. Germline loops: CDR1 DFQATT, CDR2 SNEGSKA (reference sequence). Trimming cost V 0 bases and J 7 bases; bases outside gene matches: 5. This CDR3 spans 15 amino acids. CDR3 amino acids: CSARDPGLAVNIQYF. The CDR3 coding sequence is TGCAGTGCTAGAGATCCGGGACTAGCGGTGAACATTCAGTACTTC.

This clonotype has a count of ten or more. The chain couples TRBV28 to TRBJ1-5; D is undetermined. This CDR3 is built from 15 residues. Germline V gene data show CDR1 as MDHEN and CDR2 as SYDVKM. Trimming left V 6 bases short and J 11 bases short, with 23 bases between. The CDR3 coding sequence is TGTGCCAGCAGGGACTCGGGCAGCACATCATCAGCCCAGCATTTT. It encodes CASRDSGSTSSAQHF.

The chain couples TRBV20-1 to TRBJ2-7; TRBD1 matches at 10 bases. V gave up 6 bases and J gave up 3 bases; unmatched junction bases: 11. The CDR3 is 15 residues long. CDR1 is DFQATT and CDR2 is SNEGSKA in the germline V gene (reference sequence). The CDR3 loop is CSAAPIGQGGYEQYF. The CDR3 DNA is TGCAGTGCAGCGCCTATTGGACAGGGGGGCTACGAGCAGTACTTC.

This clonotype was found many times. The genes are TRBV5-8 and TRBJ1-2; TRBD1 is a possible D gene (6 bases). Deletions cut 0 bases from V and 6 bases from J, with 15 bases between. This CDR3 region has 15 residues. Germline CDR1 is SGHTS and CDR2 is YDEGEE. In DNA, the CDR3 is TGTGCCAGCAGCTTGGCCTTAGGGGGGAGTAATGGCTACACCTTC. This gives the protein CASSLALGGSNGYTF.

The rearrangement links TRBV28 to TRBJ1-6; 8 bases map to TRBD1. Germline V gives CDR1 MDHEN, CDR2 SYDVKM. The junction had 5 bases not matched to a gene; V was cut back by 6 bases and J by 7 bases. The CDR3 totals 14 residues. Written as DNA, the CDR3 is TGTGCCAGCAGCTCGGGACAGGCGAATTCACCCCTCCACTTT. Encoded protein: CASSSGQANSPLHF.

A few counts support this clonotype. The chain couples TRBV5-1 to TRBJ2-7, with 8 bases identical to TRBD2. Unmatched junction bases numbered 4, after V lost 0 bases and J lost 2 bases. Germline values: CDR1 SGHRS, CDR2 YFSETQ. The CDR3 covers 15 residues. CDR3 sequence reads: CASSLDSGGPYEQYF. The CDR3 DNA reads TGCGCCAGCAGCTTGGACAGCGGGGGCCCCTACGAGCAGTACTTC.

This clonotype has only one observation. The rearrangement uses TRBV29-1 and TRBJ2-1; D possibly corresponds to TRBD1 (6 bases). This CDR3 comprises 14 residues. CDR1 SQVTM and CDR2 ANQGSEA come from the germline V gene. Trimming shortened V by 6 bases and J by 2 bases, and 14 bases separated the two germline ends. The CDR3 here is CSVRGQWTYNEQFF. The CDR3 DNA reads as TGCAGCGTGAGGGGACAATGGACCTACAATGAGCAGTTCTTC.

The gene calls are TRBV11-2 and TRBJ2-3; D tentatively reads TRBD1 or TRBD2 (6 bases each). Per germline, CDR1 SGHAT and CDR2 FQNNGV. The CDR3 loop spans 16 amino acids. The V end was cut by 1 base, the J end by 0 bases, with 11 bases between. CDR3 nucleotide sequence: TGTGCCAGCAGCTTAGTAGGGGGGCGCAGCACAGATACGCAGTATTTT. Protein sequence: CASSLVGGRSTDTQYF.

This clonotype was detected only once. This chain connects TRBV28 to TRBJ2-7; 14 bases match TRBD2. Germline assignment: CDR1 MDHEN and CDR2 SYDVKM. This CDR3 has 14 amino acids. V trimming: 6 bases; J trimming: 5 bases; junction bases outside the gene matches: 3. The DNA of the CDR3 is TGTGCCAGCAGGGGACTAGCGGGAGCTGACGAGCAGTACTTC. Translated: CASRGLAGADEQYF.

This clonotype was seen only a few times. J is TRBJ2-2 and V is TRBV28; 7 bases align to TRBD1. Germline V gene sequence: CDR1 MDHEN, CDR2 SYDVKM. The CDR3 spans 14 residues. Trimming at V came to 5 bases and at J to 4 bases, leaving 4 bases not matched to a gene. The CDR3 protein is CASSDRVGTGELFF. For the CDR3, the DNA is TGTGCCAGCAGTGACAGGGTCGGCACCGGGGAGCTGTTTTTT.

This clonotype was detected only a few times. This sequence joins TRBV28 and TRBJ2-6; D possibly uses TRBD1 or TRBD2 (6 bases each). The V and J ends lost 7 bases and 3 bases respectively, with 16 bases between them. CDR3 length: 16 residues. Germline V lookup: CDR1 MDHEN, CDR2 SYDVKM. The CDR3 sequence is CASTPWGADGANVLTF. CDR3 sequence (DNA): TGTGCCAGCACTCCCTGGGGGGCAGATGGGGCCAACGTCCTGACTTTC. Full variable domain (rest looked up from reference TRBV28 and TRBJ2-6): DVKVTQSSRYLVKRTGEKVFLECVQDMDHENMFWYRQDPGLGLRLIYFSYDVKMKEKGDIPEGYSVSREKKERFSLILESASTNQTSMYLCASTPWGADGANVLTFGAGSRLTVL.

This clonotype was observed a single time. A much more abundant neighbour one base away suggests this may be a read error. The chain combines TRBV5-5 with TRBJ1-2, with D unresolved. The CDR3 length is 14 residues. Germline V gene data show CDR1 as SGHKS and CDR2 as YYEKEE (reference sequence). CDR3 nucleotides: TGTGGCAGCAGCTTGGATTTAAGGGCAGGAGGCTACACCTTC. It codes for CGSSLDLRAGGYTF.

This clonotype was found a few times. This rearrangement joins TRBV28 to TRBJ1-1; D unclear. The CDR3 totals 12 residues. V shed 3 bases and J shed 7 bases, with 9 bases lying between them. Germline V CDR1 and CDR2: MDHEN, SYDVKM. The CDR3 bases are TGTGCCAGCAGTTTTGAGGCCTATGAAGCTTTCTTT. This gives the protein CASSFEAYEAFF.

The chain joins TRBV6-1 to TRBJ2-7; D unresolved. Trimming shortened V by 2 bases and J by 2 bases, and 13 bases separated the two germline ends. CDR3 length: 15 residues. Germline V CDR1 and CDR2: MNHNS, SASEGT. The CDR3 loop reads CASSEIFTRPYEQYF. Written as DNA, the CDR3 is TGTGCCAGCAGTGAAATCTTTACTCGGCCCTACGAGCAGTACTTC.

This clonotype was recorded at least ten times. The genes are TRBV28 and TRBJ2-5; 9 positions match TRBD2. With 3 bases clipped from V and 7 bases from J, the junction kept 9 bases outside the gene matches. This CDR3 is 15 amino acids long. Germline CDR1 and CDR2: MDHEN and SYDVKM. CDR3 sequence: CASSFASGNNWTQYF. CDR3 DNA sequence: TGTGCCAGCAGTTTCGCTAGCGGGAACAACTGGACCCAGTACTTC.

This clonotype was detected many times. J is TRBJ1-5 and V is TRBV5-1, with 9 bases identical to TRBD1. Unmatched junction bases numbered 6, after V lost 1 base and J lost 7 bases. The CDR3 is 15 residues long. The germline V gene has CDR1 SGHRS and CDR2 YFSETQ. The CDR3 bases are TGCGCCAGCAGCTTGTGGGGACAGGGTGGGCAGCCCCAGCATTTT. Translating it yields CASSLWGQGGQPQHF.

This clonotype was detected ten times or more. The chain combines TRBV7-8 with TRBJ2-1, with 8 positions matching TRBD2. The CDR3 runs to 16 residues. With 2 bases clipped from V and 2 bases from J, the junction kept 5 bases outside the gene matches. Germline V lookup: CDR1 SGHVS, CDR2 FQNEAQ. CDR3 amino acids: CASSLRLAGAYNEQFF. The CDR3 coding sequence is TGTGCCAGCAGCTTACGGCTAGCGGGCGCCTACAATGAGCAGTTCTTC.

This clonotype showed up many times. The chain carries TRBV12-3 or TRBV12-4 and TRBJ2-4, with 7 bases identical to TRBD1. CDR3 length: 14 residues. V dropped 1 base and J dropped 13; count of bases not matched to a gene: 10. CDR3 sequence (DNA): TGTGCCAGCAGTTTAGTTTTCGAGGGGACAGAGCAGTACTTC. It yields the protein CASSLVFEGTEQYF.

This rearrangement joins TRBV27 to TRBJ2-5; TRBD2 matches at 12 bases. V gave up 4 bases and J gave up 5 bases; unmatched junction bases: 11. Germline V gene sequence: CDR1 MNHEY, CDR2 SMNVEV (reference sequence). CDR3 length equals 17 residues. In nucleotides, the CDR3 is TGTGCCAGCAGTTCCATACGACTAGCGGGAGCGGTGGAGACCCAGTACTTC. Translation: CASSSIRLAGAVETQYF.

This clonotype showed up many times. The DNA of the CDR3 is TGCAGTGCTAGGCCCATAGCGGGAGGAGGAGATACGCAGTATTTT. It yields the protein CSARPIAGGGDTQYF. The chain uses TRBV20-1 and TRBJ2-3; 10 bases align to TRBD2. Germline CDR1 DFQATT, CDR2 SNEGSKA (reference sequence). V dropped 3 bases and J dropped 5; count of bases not matched to a gene: 8. This CDR3 is built from 15 residues.

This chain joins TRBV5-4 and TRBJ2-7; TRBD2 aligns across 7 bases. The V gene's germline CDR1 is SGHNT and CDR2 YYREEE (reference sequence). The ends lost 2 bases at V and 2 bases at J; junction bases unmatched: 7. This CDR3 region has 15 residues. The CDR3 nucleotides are TGTGCCAGCAGCTTAGGCGGGGGTAGGACCTACGAGCAGTACTTC. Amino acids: CASSLGGGRTYEQYF. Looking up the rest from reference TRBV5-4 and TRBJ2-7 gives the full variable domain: ETGVTQSPTHLIKTRGQQVTLRCSSQSGHNTVSWYQQALGQGPQFIFQYYREEENGRGNFPPRFSGLQFPNYSSELNVNALELDDSALYLCASSLGGGRTYEQYFGPGTRLTVT.

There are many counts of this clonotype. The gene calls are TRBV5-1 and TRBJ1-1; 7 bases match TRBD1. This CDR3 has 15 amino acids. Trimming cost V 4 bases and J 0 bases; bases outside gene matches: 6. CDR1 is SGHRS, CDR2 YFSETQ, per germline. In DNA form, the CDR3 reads TGCGCCAGCAGCCTGAGGGACAGTTTGAACACTGAAGCTTTCTTT. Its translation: CASSLRDSLNTEAFF.

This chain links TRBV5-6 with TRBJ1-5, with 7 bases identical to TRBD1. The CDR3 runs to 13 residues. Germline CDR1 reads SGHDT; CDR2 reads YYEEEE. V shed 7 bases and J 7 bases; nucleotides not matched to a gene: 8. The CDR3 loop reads CASGRQGGQPQHF. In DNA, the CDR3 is TGTGCCAGCGGCCGACAGGGTGGCCAGCCCCAGCATTTT.

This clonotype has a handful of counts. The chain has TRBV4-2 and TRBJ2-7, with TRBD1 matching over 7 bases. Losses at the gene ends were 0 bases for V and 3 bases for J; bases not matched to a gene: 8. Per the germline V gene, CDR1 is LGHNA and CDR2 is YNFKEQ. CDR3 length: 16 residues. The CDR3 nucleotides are TGTGCCAGCAGCCAAGATAGTGGGGGACAGCTCTACGAGCAGTACTTC. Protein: CASSQDSGGQLYEQYF.

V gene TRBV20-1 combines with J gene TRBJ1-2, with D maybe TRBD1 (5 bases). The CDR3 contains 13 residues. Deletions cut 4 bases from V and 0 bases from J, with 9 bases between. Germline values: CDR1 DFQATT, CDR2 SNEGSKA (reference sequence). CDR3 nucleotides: TGCAGTGCTATCGACAGCGCTAACTATGGCTACACCTTC. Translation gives CSAIDSANYGYTF.

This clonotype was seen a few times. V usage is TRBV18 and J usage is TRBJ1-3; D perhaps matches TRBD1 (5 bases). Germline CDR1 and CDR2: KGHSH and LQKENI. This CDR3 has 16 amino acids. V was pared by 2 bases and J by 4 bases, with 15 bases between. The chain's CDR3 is CASSPWDGAAGNTIYF. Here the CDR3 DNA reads TGTGCCAGCTCACCATGGGACGGAGCTGCCGGAAACACCATATATTTT.

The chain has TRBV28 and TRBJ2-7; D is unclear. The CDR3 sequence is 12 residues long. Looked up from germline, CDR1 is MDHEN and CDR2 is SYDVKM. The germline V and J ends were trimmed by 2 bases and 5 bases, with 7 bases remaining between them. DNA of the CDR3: TGTGCCAGCAGTTTAGGCCCTGACGAGCAGTACTTC. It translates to CASSLGPDEQYF.

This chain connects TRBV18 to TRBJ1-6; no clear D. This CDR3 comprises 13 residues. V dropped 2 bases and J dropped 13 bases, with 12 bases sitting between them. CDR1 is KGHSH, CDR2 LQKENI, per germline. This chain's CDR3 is CASSPGEQQPLHF. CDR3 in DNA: TGTGCCAGCTCACCAGGGGAACAGCAGCCCCTCCACTTT.

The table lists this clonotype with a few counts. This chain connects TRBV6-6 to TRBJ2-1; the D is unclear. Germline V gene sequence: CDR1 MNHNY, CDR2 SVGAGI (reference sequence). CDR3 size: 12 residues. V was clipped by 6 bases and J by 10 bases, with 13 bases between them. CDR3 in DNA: TGTGCCAGCAGCCCCATGATGAACGAGCAGTTCTTC. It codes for CASSPMMNEQFF.

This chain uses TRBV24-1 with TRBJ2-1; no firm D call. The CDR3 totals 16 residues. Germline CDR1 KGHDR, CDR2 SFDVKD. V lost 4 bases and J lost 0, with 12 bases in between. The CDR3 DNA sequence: TGTGCCACCAGTGACCCCCGGCTGAGCTCCTACAATGAGCAGTTCTTC. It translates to CATSDPRLSSYNEQFF.